This record covers a single T cell receptor (beta chain). The antigen this receptor binds is unknown. The record has no base qualities; no much larger clone is one base away. This sample was included in a study of a mutant IDH1 vaccine in newly diagnosed glioma (dated by TCRdb to the early 2020s). Study-level background: Vaccination began 4-6 weeks after radiotherapy alone, or alongside temozolomide cycles in the chemotherapy-containing groups. Of the approximately 34 treated patients, approximately 62% were male and around 40% were female, and a mean age of 40.4 years was recorded. The week-35 safety follow-up took place at visit V12, and the week-47 end of study took place at visit V13. Before enrollment, patients had received standard therapy of radiotherapy alone, temozolomide alone, or radiochemotherapy with temozolomide; most received the combination. Longitudinal TCRB deep sequencing was done for 25 treated patients, wherever samples were available for exploratory analyses. Peripheral blood samples were drawn at six visits, namely V03 (baseline), V05, V07, V10, V12 and V13.

Library preparation was by the immunoSEQ multiplex PCR assay. Rearranged TCR beta chain sequences were amplified using the hsTCRB Kit according to the manufacturer's protocol. An Illumina MiSeq was used to sequence the TCRB libraries. From the authors' description of their analysis: The proprietary platform of the kit vendor was used for demultiplexing, trimming and gene mapping. TCRdb mirrors the immuneACCESS table, restricted to in-frame sequences. Some clones are absent from its copies; in checked studies, under half trace to an unresolved V gene, and the reason for the others is unknown. That table furnishes V, J and clone size, whereas the DNA furnished D and trimming. The sample profile shows tens of thousands of clones; 89% of them were found once. The ten largest make up over 0.6% of the sample. Study-wide findings and limitations: Immune responses induced by the vaccine were seen in roughly 92% of patients across multiple MHC alleles. Changes in the top peripheral T cell clonotypes picked up by TCRB sequencing did not appear to be linked to pseudoprogression. PBMC samples for TCRB deep sequencing were selected based on availability. It was noted by the authors that analyses of patient blood samples could not be reproduced owing to sample limitations.

V is cut by 3 bases and J by 7 bases, and the space between the germline ends is 13 bases. As encoded in the germline V gene, CDR1 is MDHEN while CDR2 is SYDVKM. The CDR3 covers 14 residues, taking in both the cysteine and the phenylalanine. The CDR3 DNA has 42 bases and is translated from base 1. Reading the label with the study, this specimen's time point is: week 47, end of study. A 20-mer mutant IDH1 peptide at 300 micrograms in Montanide made up each vaccine dose, which was injected subcutaneously together with topical imiquimod. Across visits V03 through V10, patients got a total of eight vaccinations, given in weeks 1, 3, 5, 7, 11, 15, 19 and 23. The donors had newly diagnosed IDH1-mutant astrocytomas of WHO grade 3 or 4 that showed loss of nuclear ATRX. The samples were drawn from NOA16, a multicentre, single-arm, open-label phase I trial in Germany that tested a mutant IDH1 peptide vaccine in humans for the first time. The DNeasy Blood and Tissue Kit was used to extract genomic DNA from EDTA blood for TCRB sequencing.

Sequencing used PBMCs, obtained from a glioma patient whose treatment included an IDH1 peptide vaccine. This clonotype was sampled from a woman aged 50 to 60 with glioma. The chain is made from TRBV28 and TRBJ1-5, and perhaps TRBD1 as D gene, on 5 matching bases. CDR3 loop: CASSFWRDGQPQHF. The DNA is as follows: TGTGCCAGCAGTTTTTGGAGGGACGGCCAGCCCCAGCATTTT. With the portions outside the CDR3 filled from the reference TRBV28 and TRBJ1-5 genes, the complete variable region becomes DVKVTQSSRYLVKRTGEKVFLECVQDMDHENMFWYRQDPGLGLRLIYFSYDVKMKEKGDIPEGYSVSREKKERFSLILESASTNQTSMYLCASSFWRDGQPQHFGDGTRLSIL.